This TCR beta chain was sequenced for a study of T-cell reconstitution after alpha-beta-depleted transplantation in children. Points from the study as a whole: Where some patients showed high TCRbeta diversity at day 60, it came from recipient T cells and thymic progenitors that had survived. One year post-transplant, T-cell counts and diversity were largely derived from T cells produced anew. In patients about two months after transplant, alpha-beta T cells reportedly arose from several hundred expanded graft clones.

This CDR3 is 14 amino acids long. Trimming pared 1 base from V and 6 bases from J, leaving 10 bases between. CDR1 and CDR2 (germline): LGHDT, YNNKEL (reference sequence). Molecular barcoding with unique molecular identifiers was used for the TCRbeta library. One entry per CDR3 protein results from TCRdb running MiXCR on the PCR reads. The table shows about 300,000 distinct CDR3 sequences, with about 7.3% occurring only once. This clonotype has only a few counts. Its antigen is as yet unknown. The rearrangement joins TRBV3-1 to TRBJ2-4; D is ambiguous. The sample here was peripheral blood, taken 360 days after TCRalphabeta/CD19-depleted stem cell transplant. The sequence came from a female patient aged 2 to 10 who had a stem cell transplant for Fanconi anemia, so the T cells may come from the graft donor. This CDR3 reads CASSQGSGLNIQYF. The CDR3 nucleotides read TGTGCCAGCAGCCAAGGCTCCGGATTAAACATTCAGTACTTC.